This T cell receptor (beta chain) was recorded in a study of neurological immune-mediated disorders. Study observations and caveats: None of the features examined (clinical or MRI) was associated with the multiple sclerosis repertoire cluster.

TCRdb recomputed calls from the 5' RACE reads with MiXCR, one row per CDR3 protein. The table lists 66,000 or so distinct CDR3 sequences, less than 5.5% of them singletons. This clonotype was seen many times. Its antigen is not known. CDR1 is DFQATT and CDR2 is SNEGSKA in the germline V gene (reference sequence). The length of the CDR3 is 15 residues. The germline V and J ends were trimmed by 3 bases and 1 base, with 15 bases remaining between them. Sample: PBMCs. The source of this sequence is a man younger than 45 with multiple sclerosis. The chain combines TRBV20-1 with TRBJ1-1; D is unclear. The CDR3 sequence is CSARPENVGNTEAFF. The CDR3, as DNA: TGCAGTGCTAGGCCCGAAAACGTAGGGAACACTGAAGCTTTCTTT.